The next 29 T cell receptor beta chains were all read from a single sample in a study of CD8 T cells in Susac syndrome. Reverse transcription of about 0.5 to 1 ug RNA used random hexamers. TCRdb re-called the immunoSEQ multiplex PCR reads with MiXCR, one entry per CDR3 protein. The repertoire consists of roughly 160,000 distinct CDR3 sequences, with 90% to 96% occurring once and the leading ten covering about 0.12%. The sequenced material came from CD4+ T cells from PBMCs. These receptor sequences come from a human donor with Susac syndrome.

This chain joins TRBV28 and TRBJ1-5, with D unresolved. Trimming took 5 bases from V and 2 from J, leaving 16 bases between them. The CDR3 contains 16 residues. The germline gives CDR1 MDHEN, CDR2 SYDVKM. CDR3 region: CASSPHTAMGNQPQHF. CDR3 coding DNA: TGTGCCAGCAGTCCCCACACAGCTATGGGCAATCAGCCCCAGCATTTT.

This chain links TRBV5-6 with TRBJ1-3; maybe TRBD1 (5 bases). The CDR3 totals 14 residues. CDR1 SGHDT and CDR2 YYEEEE come from the germline V gene. The V end lost 4 bases, the J end lost 1 base, and 9 bases lay between the germline ends. In DNA, the CDR3 is TGTGCCAGCAGCAGGGGCACTTCTGGAAACACCATATATTTT. Translation gives CASSRGTSGNTIYF.

The chain joins TRBV20-1 to TRBJ1-5; 7 positions agree with TRBD1. Germline V CDR1 and CDR2: DFQATT, SNEGSKA (reference sequence). V dropped 6 bases and J dropped 7; count of bases not matched to a gene: 9. The CDR3 sequence is 13 residues long. The CDR3 sequence is CSALNRGLQPQHF. In DNA form, the CDR3 reads TGCAGTGCCCTCAACAGGGGTTTGCAGCCCCAGCATTTT.

Points on this clonotype: The junction differs from germline at one of its ends, possibly a read error. The CDR3 DNA follows: TGCGCCAGCAGCTTGGGGACAGGGGGTTCAGCCAAAAACATGCAGTACTTC. Translation gives CASSLGTGGSAKNMQYF. V usage is TRBV5-1 and J usage is TRBJ2-4; 10 positions agree with TRBD1. Per germline, CDR1 SGHRS and CDR2 YFSETQ. The CDR3 runs to 17 residues.

This clonotype was recorded only once. V and J are TRBV7-9 and TRBJ2-5; 10 bases map to TRBD1. The CDR3 is 16 residues long. With 3 bases clipped from V and 5 bases from J, the junction kept 9 bases outside the gene matches. Germline-derived CDR1 and CDR2 are SEHNR and FQNEAQ (reference sequence). The CDR3 bases are TGTGCCAGCAGCTTTCGACAGGGGGCGAGTTTGGAGACCCAGTACTTC. It translates to CASSFRQGASLETQYF.

V gene TRBV18 combines with J gene TRBJ2-7; D possibly uses TRBD1 or TRBD2 (6 bases each). Trimming shortened V by 3 bases and J by 2 bases, and 29 bases separated the two germline ends. Germline loops: CDR1 KGHSH, CDR2 LQKENI. CDR3 size: 20 residues. The CDR3 DNA reads as TGTGCCAGCTCACCTAAAAGCAGGGGCCGCACGGACCGGGAGACCTACGAGCAGTACTTC. Its protein is CASSPKSRGRTDRETYEQYF.

This rearrangement joins TRBV6-1 to TRBJ1-2, with TRBD1 matching 8 bases. The germline gives CDR1 MNHNS, CDR2 SASEGT. The CDR3 has 15 amino acids. The J segment lost 5 bases and the V segment lost 6 bases, leaving 11 bases of the junction unmatched. Here the CDR3 reads CASRRPLDRDYGYTF. The DNA of the CDR3 is TGTGCCAGCAGACGCCCCCTGGACAGGGATTATGGCTACACCTTC.

V and J are TRBV29-1 and TRBJ2-5, with 8 bases matching TRBD2. The CDR3 spans 12 residues. Trimming at V came to 7 bases and at J to 4 bases, leaving 5 bases not matched to a gene. Germline V lookup: CDR1 SQVTM, CDR2 ANQGSEA. The CDR3 here is CSAAGALETQYF. In DNA form, the CDR3 reads TGCAGCGCAGCGGGAGCCTTAGAGACCCAGTACTTC.

The chain recombines TRBV10-2 with TRBJ1-1; possibly TRBD1 for D (5 bases). CDR1 WSHSY and CDR2 SAAADI come from the germline V gene. V gave up 6 bases and J gave up 3 bases, with 14 bases separating them. The CDR3 loop spans 14 amino acids. The CDR3: CASRSGREDTEAFF. CDR3 in DNA: TGCGCCAGCAGGTCCGGCAGGGAAGACACTGAAGCTTTCTTT.

The V and J genes are TRBV7-9 and TRBJ1-1; D may be TRBD1 (5 bases). V was clipped by 3 bases and J by 2 bases, with 13 bases between them. Germline V lookup: CDR1 SEHNR, CDR2 FQNEAQ (reference sequence). The length of the CDR3 is 15 residues. In DNA, the CDR3 is TGTGCCAGCAGCTTTGGGGGGACCGTAAACACTGAAGCTTTCTTT. Amino acid sequence: CASSFGGTVNTEAFF.

CDR3 sequence: CASGTGSQETQYF. CDR3 sequence (DNA): TGTGCCAGCGGGACAGGTTCACAAGAGACCCAGTACTTC. This chain links TRBV9 with TRBJ2-5, with 8 bases that match TRBD1. This CDR3 has 13 residues. In germline, CDR1 is SGDLS, CDR2 YYNGEE. Trimming took 7 bases from V and 2 from J; bases not matched to a gene: 4. Together with reference TRBV9 and TRBJ2-5, the CDR3 gives the full variable domain: DSGVTQTPKHLITATGQRVTLRCSPRSGDLSVYWYQQSLDQGLQFLIQYYNGEERAKGNILERFSAQQFPDLHSELNLSSLELGDSALYFCASGTGSQETQYFGPGTRLLVL.

This clonotype was detected once. The V gene is TRBV30, the J gene TRBJ2-1; D is possibly TRBD1 (6 bases). Per the germline V gene, CDR1 is GTSNPN and CDR2 is SVGIG (reference sequence). The CDR3 is 12 amino acids. V was pared by 2 bases and J by 9 bases, with 11 bases between. As DNA, the CDR3 is TGTGCCTGGAGTTTCACAGGGCCTGAGCAGTTCTTC. The encoded protein is CAWSFTGPEQFF.

The chain uses TRBV18 and TRBJ2-1; 8 nucleotides line up with TRBD1. CDR1 KGHSH and CDR2 LQKENI come from the germline V gene. The CDR3 is 14 residues long. J lost 8 bases, V lost 2 bases, and 5 bases had no gene match. CDR3 residues: CASSPSAGGYEQFF. The CDR3 region has the DNA TGTGCCAGCTCACCATCGGCAGGGGGCTATGAGCAGTTCTTC.

The V call is TRBV24-1, the J call TRBJ2-5; the D gene is possibly TRBD2 (6 bases). V was cut by 3 bases and J by 1 base, with 11 bases left in between. The length of the CDR3 is 15 residues. The germline CDR1 and CDR2 sequences are KGHDR and SFDVKD. This CDR3 is CATSDPRDFQETQYF. CDR3 DNA sequence: TGTGCCACCAGTGATCCCCGGGACTTCCAAGAGACCCAGTACTTC.

The rearrangement links TRBV12-3 or TRBV12-4 to TRBJ1-2; D is undetermined. The CDR3 consists of 15 residues. V lost 5 bases and J lost 6, with 19 bases in between. CDR3 residues: CASSVAASQGNGYTF. As DNA, the CDR3 is TGTGCCAGCAGTGTTGCGGCCTCACAAGGAAATGGCTACACCTTC.

The chain links TRBV24-1 to TRBJ1-5, with TRBD1 as a possible D gene (5 bases). This CDR3 comprises 16 residues. Deletions cut 7 bases from V and 3 bases from J, with 18 bases between. Germline CDR1 and CDR2: KGHDR and SFDVKD. The CDR3 DNA follows: TGTGCCACCAGCCCAGCTGGGGGGGTCTTCAATCAGCCCCAGCATTTT. Residues: CATSPAGGVFNQPQHF.

This sequence joins TRBV6-5 and TRBJ2-5; D remains unclear. With 2 bases removed from V and 2 bases from J, the gap between germline ends came to 6 bases. The CDR3 length is 13 residues. Germline CDR1 MNHEY, CDR2 SVGAGI. For the CDR3, the DNA is TGTGCCAGCAGTTACAACTCTCAAGAGACCCAGTACTTC. Protein sequence: CASSYNSQETQYF.

The V call is TRBV9, the J call TRBJ2-3, with D possibly matching TRBD2 (6 bases). Trimming pared 0 bases from V and 2 bases from J, leaving 10 bases between. Germline V gene sequence: CDR1 SGDLS, CDR2 YYNGEE. The CDR3 spans 15 residues. The CDR3 DNA reads as TGTGCCAGCAGCGTAGTGGGACTCGCCACAGATACGCAGTATTTT. Protein: CASSVVGLATDTQYF.

This clonotype appeared once. J is TRBJ2-1 and V is TRBV15; D gene uncertain. V was trimmed by 5 bases and J by 9 bases, leaving 20 bases between them. Germline CDR1 reads LNHNV; CDR2 reads YYDKDF (reference sequence). The CDR3 consists of 15 residues. The CDR3 loop reads CATSQRVTLISEQFF. CDR3 nucleotide sequence: TGTGCCACCAGCCAGCGAGTAACCCTTATATCTGAGCAGTTCTTC. Based on the CDR3 plus reference TRBV15 and TRBJ2-1, the full variable domain is DAMVIQNPRYQVTQFGKPVTLSCSQTLNHNVMYWYQQKSSQAPKLLFHYYDKDFNNEADTPDNFQSRRPNTSFCFLDIRSPGLGDTAMYLCATSQRVTLISEQFFGPGTRLTVL.

The chain has TRBV7-2 and TRBJ2-3, with a possible D match to TRBD2 (6 bases). This CDR3 comprises 15 residues. Germline CDR1 is SGHTA and CDR2 is FQGNSA. V was cut by 5 bases and J by 2 bases, with 14 bases left in between. Here the CDR3 reads CASSPRQGLTDTQYF. In nucleotides, the CDR3 is TGTGCCAGCAGCCCCAGGCAGGGACTCACAGATACGCAGTATTTT.

V usage is TRBV20-1 and J usage is TRBJ2-2, with 7 bases matching TRBD1. After removal of 4 bases from V and 5 bases from J, the junction contained 1 base not matched to a gene. The germline CDR1 and CDR2 sequences are DFQATT and SNEGSKA (reference sequence). The CDR3 spans 12 residues. The CDR3: CSATGGTGELFF. The CDR3 bases are TGCAGTGCTACAGGGGGAACCGGGGAGCTGTTTTTT.

This clonotype was recorded once. The CDR3 DNA reads TGCAGCGTTGAGCCGGACGGTAGATCCTACGAGCAGTACTTC. The encoded protein is CSVEPDGRSYEQYF. The chain recombines TRBV29-1 with TRBJ2-7, with unresolved D. Germline V gene data show CDR1 as SQVTM and CDR2 as ANQGSEA. This CDR3 contains 14 residues. The V and J ends lost 3 bases and 1 base respectively, with 13 bases between them.

The chain joins TRBV14 to TRBJ2-1; TRBD2 agrees at 7 bases. The germline gives CDR1 SGHDN, CDR2 FVKESK. This CDR3 contains 16 residues. Trimming cost V 0 bases and J 7 bases; bases outside gene matches: 9. The CDR3 bases are TGTGCCAGCAGCCAAGATTTAGGACTAGTCGCGAATGAGCAGTTCTTC. This encodes CASSQDLGLVANEQFF.

This chain joins TRBV6-5 and TRBJ2-2; D gene ambiguous. V was trimmed by 0 bases and J by 0 bases, leaving 8 bases between them. CDR3 length equals 16 residues. Looked up from germline, CDR1 is MNHEY and CDR2 is SVGAGI. The CDR3 bases are TGTGCCAGCAGTTACTCCCCTGATTCGAACACCGGGGAGCTGTTTTTT. Its translation is CASSYSPDSNTGELFF.

The V gene is TRBV4-3, the J gene TRBJ1-2, with D hard to call. Trimming removed 0 bases from V and 8 bases from J, with 19 bases in between. There are 16 residues in the CDR3. Germline assignment: CDR1 LGHNA and CDR2 YSLEER. The CDR3 spells CASSQEVDVPQRGYTF. In DNA, the CDR3 is TGCGCCAGCAGCCAAGAGGTGGACGTACCCCAGCGGGGCTACACCTTC.

This chain uses TRBV29-1 with TRBJ2-7, with D hard to call. CDR3 length: 12 amino acids. The V gene lost 1 base and the J gene lost 5 bases, with 9 bases spanning the gap. Germline V gene data show CDR1 as SQVTM and CDR2 as ANQGSEA. The CDR3 DNA reads TGCAGCGTTGAAGCGGGTTCGGACGAGCAGTACTTC. Translation: CSVEAGSDEQYF.

The J gene is TRBJ2-1, the V gene TRBV15, with 8 bases fitting TRBD2. Germline V lookup: CDR1 LNHNV, CDR2 YYDKDF (reference sequence). This CDR3 has 16 residues. Trimming cost V 0 bases and J 10 bases; bases outside gene matches: 11. CDR3 coding DNA: TGTGCCACCAGCAGAGATCGGACGGGAGGGCCGAGCGAGCAGTTCTTC. Its translation is CATSRDRTGGPSEQFF.

This clonotype was seen just once. V gene TRBV20-1 combines with J gene TRBJ2-1, with TRBD2 identical over 8 bases. Germline V gene data show CDR1 as DFQATT and CDR2 as SNEGSKA (reference sequence). The CDR3 consists of 13 residues. After removal of 4 bases from V and 6 bases from J, the junction contained 5 bases not matched to a gene. CDR3 sequence (DNA): TGCAGTGCTAACGCGGGGGGCACCAATGAGCAGTTCTTC. Translated, it gives CSANAGGTNEQFF.

This clonotype was recorded a few times. The chain joins TRBV20-1 to TRBJ2-5, with TRBD1 matching over 11 bases. This CDR3 has 14 residues. Trimming removed 5 bases from V and 0 bases from J; junction bases left unmatched: 2. Germline V lookup: CDR1 DFQATT, CDR2 SNEGSKA (reference sequence). The CDR3 DNA reads as TGCAGTGCTCGGGACAGGGGGTACCAAGAGACCCAGTACTTC. It yields the protein CSARDRGYQETQYF.